What follows are 22 T cell receptor beta chains derived from one specimen sequenced in a study of cytomegalovirus exposure and HLA in healthy donors. Amplification used 60 Vbeta primers and 13 Jbeta primers. Method: immunoSEQ multiplex PCR; TCRdb's copy keeps in-frame clones and lacks some. The repertoire has about 170,000 clones, around three quarters of them found once; the top ten carry under 3%. Source material: PBMCs. These receptors were obtained from a woman in her 50s in good health and CMV-seronegative.

The genes are TRBV19 and TRBJ2-7; 13 nucleotides line up with TRBD2. The CDR3 totals 15 residues. J lost 6 bases, V lost 3 bases, and 5 bases had no gene match. CDR1 and CDR2 from the germline V gene are LNHDA and SQIVND (reference sequence). This CDR3 reads CASSIRGLAGVEQYF. The DNA for the CDR3 is TGTGCCAGTAGTATCCGAGGACTAGCGGGAGTCGAGCAGTACTTC. Together with reference TRBV19 and TRBJ2-7, the CDR3 gives the full variable domain: DGGITQSPKYLFRKEGQNVTLSCEQNLNHDAMYWYRQDPGQGLRLIYYSQIVNDFQKGDIAEGYSVSREKKESFPLTVTSAQKNPTAFYLCASSIRGLAGVEQYFGPGTRLTVT.

V gene TRBV7-2 combines with J gene TRBJ2-4, with 8 bases lining up with TRBD2. This CDR3 is built from 16 residues. V shed 5 bases and J 0 bases; nucleotides not matched to a gene: 6. Germline assignment: CDR1 SGHTA and CDR2 FQGNSA. CDR3 DNA: TGTGCCAGCAGCCTTAGCGGGGTATTAGCCAAAAACATTCAGTACTTC. Translated, it gives CASSLSGVLAKNIQYF.

The CDR3 reads CASSLEWTGLDEQFF. CDR3 in DNA: TGCGCCAGCAGCTTGGAGTGGACAGGTCTAGATGAGCAGTTCTTC. V gene TRBV5-1 combines with J gene TRBJ2-1; TRBD1 matches 7 bases. CDR3 length: 15 residues. V dropped 0 bases and J dropped 8; count of bases not matched to a gene: 8. Germline lookup yields CDR1 SGHRS and CDR2 YFSETQ.

The chain links TRBV5-1 to TRBJ2-7, with TRBD2 matching over 7 bases. Trimming cost V 7 bases and J 2 bases; bases outside gene matches: 9. This CDR3 comprises 14 residues. Germline V gene lookup returns CDR1 SGHRS and CDR2 YFSETQ. The CDR3 here is CASQDGGSAYEQYF. The CDR3 coding sequence is TGCGCCAGCCAGGACGGGGGGAGCGCCTACGAGCAGTACTTC.

The J gene is TRBJ2-7, the V gene TRBV4-3; 8 bases agree with TRBD1. The CDR3 extends over 16 amino acids. Trimming removed 0 bases from V and 2 bases from J; junction bases left unmatched: 6. The germline V gene has CDR1 LGHNA and CDR2 YSLEER. CDR3 sequence (DNA): TGCGCCAGCAGCCAAGATTTGGAGACAGGGGCCTACGAGCAGTACTTC. Its protein product is CASSQDLETGAYEQYF.

The chain joins TRBV15 to TRBJ2-6, with 7 nucleotides matching TRBD1. The CDR3 sequence is 16 residues long. Germline loops: CDR1 LNHNV, CDR2 YYDKDF (reference sequence). The V and J ends lost 7 bases and 0 bases, in that order; junction bases with no gene match: 6. Written as DNA, the CDR3 is TGTGCCACCACCCGGACAGGAAGCTCTGGGGCCAACGTCCTGACTTTC. Its protein product is CATTRTGSSGANVLTF.

The chain combines TRBV2 with TRBJ2-7; 9 positions match TRBD1. Germline loops: CDR1 SNHLY, CDR2 FYNNEI. The CDR3 runs 13 residues. With 6 bases clipped from V and 5 bases from J, the junction kept 5 bases outside the gene matches. Written as DNA, the CDR3 is TGTGCCAGCAGCCGGGACAGGGAAGACGAGCAGTACTTC. Translation: CASSRDREDEQYF.

The chain combines TRBV5-6 with TRBJ2-3; weak D call: TRBD1 (5 bases). V lost 1 base and J 0 bases, leaving 6 bases between the germline ends. This CDR3 spans 14 amino acids. Germline CDR1 SGHDT, CDR2 YYEEEE. The CDR3 DNA is TGTGCCAGCAGCTTGAAGGGGAGCACAGATACGCAGTATTTT. Its protein is CASSLKGSTDTQYF.

The V call is TRBV6-5, the J call TRBJ1-1; D not certain. V lost 5 bases, J lost 1 base, and 11 bases lay in between. Germline V gene sequence: CDR1 MNHEY, CDR2 SVGAGI. This CDR3 contains 14 residues. The CDR3, as DNA: TGTGCCAGCAGTATAGAACAGTGGAACACTGAAGCTTTCTTT. Its protein product is CASSIEQWNTEAFF.

This clone was seen a few times. The chain couples TRBV5-1 to TRBJ1-1; 7 nucleotides agree with TRBD1. The CDR3 length is 14 residues. Per germline, CDR1 SGHRS and CDR2 YFSETQ. V trimming: 4 bases; J trimming: 3 bases; junction bases outside the gene matches: 6. The CDR3 loop reads CASSPTGFHTEAFF. CDR3 nucleotides: TGCGCCAGCAGCCCGACAGGGTTTCACACTGAAGCTTTCTTT.

The chain uses TRBV7-2 and TRBJ2-3; 9 positions agree with TRBD2. The V gene end was trimmed by 2 bases and the J gene end by 0 bases; junction bases not matched to a gene: 6. This CDR3 is 17 amino acids long. CDR1 is SGHTA and CDR2 is FQGNSA in the germline V gene. The CDR3 DNA reads TGTGCCAGCAGCTTAATCGGTGCGGGGGGGAGCACAGATACGCAGTATTTT. Translating it yields CASSLIGAGGSTDTQYF.

The chain joins TRBV7-2 to TRBJ1-3; D gene unclear. Germline V lookup: CDR1 SGHTA, CDR2 FQGNSA. This CDR3 has 16 amino acids. V was clipped by 1 base and J by 5 bases, with 15 bases between them. The CDR3 region has the DNA TGTGCCAGCAGCTTAGGTGGTCAGGTCCAACGAAACACCATATATTTT. Translating gives CASSLGGQVQRNTIYF.

The chain carries TRBV18 and TRBJ1-4; no clear D gene. This CDR3 contains 15 residues. Germline lookup yields CDR1 KGHSH and CDR2 LQKENI. The V end lost 3 bases, the J end lost 7 bases, and 15 bases lay between the germline ends. DNA for the CDR3: TGTGCCAGCTCACCGGGCCCGCCTGAAGGTGAAAAACTGTTTTTT. Amino acids: CASSPGPPEGEKLFF.

This chain links TRBV28 with TRBJ1-2; D perhaps matches TRBD1 (6 bases). Trimming took 5 bases from V and 4 from J, leaving 17 bases between them. The CDR3 runs 15 residues. CDR1 and CDR2 from the germline V gene are MDHEN and SYDVKM. DNA for the CDR3: TGTGCCAGCAGTCGACGGACAGAACTAGGCTATGGCTACACCTTC. Its protein product is CASSRRTELGYGYTF.

This chain uses TRBV10-1 with TRBJ2-1, with 7 bases that match TRBD2. The CDR3 spans 14 residues. The junction had 8 bases not matched to a gene; V was cut back by 2 bases and J by 10 bases. Per germline, CDR1 WNHNN and CDR2 SYGVQD (reference sequence). The CDR3: CASSEIRDYPEQFF. CDR3 nucleotides: TGCGCCAGCAGTGAGATCAGGGACTACCCCGAGCAGTTCTTC.

The V call is TRBV18, the J call TRBJ2-2; D perhaps matches TRBD2 (6 bases). In germline, CDR1 is KGHSH, CDR2 LQKENI. The CDR3 has 18 amino acids. V was trimmed by 0 bases and J by 2 bases, leaving 16 bases between them. The CDR3 reads CASSPPEGRGPNTGELFF. DNA of the CDR3: TGTGCCAGCTCACCACCGGAGGGGCGCGGGCCTAACACCGGGGAGCTGTTTTTT.

The rearrangement uses TRBV7-2 and TRBJ1-5; TRBD1 is a possible D gene (6 bases). The CDR3 spans 12 residues. Germline CDR1 is SGHTA and CDR2 is FQGNSA. V lost 4 bases and J 5 bases, leaving 6 bases between the germline ends. DNA for the CDR3: TGTGCCAGCAGCTCAGGGGATCAGCCCCAGCATTTT. Translated: CASSSGDQPQHF.

The V call is TRBV6-1, the J call TRBJ1-2; D is unresolved. This CDR3 has 12 amino acids. V was trimmed by 2 bases and J by 8 bases, leaving 9 bases between them. CDR1 is MNHNS and CDR2 is SASEGT in the germline V gene. CDR3 coding DNA: TGTGCCAGCAGTGAACCCCCGAGGGGCTACACCTTC. Translation gives CASSEPPRGYTF.

The chain is built from TRBV6-1 and TRBJ2-1; 8 bases match TRBD2. The germline CDR1 and CDR2 sequences are MNHNS and SASEGT. This CDR3 region has 15 residues. V lost 4 bases to trimming and J lost 4 bases; unmatched junction nucleotides: 6. The CDR3 DNA reads TGTGCCAGCAGTGCTGATAGCGGGGAGTACAATGAGCAGTTCTTC. As protein: CASSADSGEYNEQFF.

CDR3 loop: CSAPGLAAGETQYF. Written as DNA, the CDR3 is TGCAGCGCACCGGGACTAGCCGCCGGAGAGACCCAGTACTTC. V and J are TRBV29-1 and TRBJ2-5; 9 nucleotides agree with TRBD2. Germline V gene lookup returns CDR1 SQVTM and CDR2 ANQGSEA. CDR3 length: 14 amino acids. The trim removed 7 bases at V and 4 bases at J, leaving 10 bases unmatched. Variable domain in full (rest from reference TRBV29-1 and TRBJ2-5): SAVISQKPSRDICQRGTSLTIQCQVDSQVTMMFWYRQQPGQSLTLIATANQGSEATYESGFVIDKFPISRPNLTFSTLTVSNMSPEDSSIYLCSAPGLAAGETQYFGPGTRLLVL.

The rearrangement links TRBV5-1 to TRBJ2-1, with D possibly matching TRBD1 (5 bases). With 1 base removed from V and 5 bases from J, the gap between germline ends came to 25 bases. This CDR3 is built from 19 residues. The germline CDR1 and CDR2 sequences are SGHRS and YFSETQ. The CDR3 sequence is CASSLIRGGPRAGNNEQFF. As DNA, the CDR3 is TGCGCCAGCAGCTTGATAAGGGGTGGACCGCGCGCAGGGAACAATGAGCAGTTCTTC. Based on the CDR3 plus reference TRBV5-1 and TRBJ2-1, the full variable domain is KAGVTQTPRYLIKTRGQQVTLSCSPISGHRSVSWYQQTPGQGLQFLFEYFSETQRNKGNFPGRFSGRQFSNSRSEMNVSTLELGDSALYLCASSLIRGGPRAGNNEQFFGPGTRLTVL.

This chain joins TRBV19 and TRBJ2-7; 10 positions agree with TRBD1. Germline assignment: CDR1 LNHDA and CDR2 SQIVND (reference sequence). V was clipped by 6 bases and J by 6 bases; unmatched bases: 17. The CDR3 has 17 residues. The CDR3 DNA sequence: TGTGCCAGTAGCACCAGGACAGGGGGACTTTGGGCTACCGAGCAGTACTTC. The encoded protein is CASSTRTGGLWATEQYF.